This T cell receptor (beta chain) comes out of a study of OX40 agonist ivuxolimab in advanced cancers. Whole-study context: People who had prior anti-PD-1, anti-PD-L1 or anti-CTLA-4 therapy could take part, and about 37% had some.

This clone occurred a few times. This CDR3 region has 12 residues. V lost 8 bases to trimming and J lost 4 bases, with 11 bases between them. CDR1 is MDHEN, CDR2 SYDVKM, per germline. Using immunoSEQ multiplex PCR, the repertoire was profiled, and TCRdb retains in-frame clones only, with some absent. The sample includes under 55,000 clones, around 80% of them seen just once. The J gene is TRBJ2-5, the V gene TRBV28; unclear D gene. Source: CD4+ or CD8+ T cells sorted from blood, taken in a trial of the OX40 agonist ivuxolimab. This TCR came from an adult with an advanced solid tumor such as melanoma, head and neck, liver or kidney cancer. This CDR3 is CASGETRETQYF. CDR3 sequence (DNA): TGTGCCAGCGGCGAGACGCGAGAGACCCAGTACTTC.